These T cell receptor beta chains were read from a single sample in a study of blood T cell repertoires in COVID-19. Clones were sequenced by immunoSEQ multiplex PCR, and TCRdb holds only the in-frame ones, with some missing. The table records some 150,000 clones, around 84% of them present only once. Sequences were obtained from peripheral blood. The receptors were sampled from a woman between 65 and 79 years old with COVID-19, enrolled during active disease. CDR3s include the opening cysteine and the closing phenylalanine or tryptophan. Fields, in order: clone size, D gene, J gene, V gene, CDR3 DNA, CDR3 protein. D genes are given only for firm matches. The size entry is marked missing in some rows and otherwise reads once, few, many or a size class.

-	TRBD1	TRBJ1-6	TRBV18	TGTGCCAGCTCACCGACAGGGTTCGGGGATTCACCCCTCCACTTT	CASSPTGFGDSPLHF
few	-	TRBJ1-5	TRBV19	TGTGCCAGTAGCGCCTTTCGAGGCAATCAGCCCCAGCATTTT	CASSAFRGNQPQHF
-	-	TRBJ1-1	TRBV12-3/TRBV12-4	TGTGCCAGCAGTTTAGAGTCAGGGGAAGCTTTCTTT	CASSLESGEAFF
-	-	TRBJ1-5	TRBV28	TGTGCCAGCAGGGCAGGGTTGAGCAATCAGCCCCAGCATTTT	CASRAGLSNQPQHF
-	-	TRBJ1-1	TRBV2	TGTGCCAGCAGTAGACAGGTCGGCACTGAAGCTTTCTTT	CASSRQVGTEAFF
-	-	TRBJ2-7	TRBV28	TGTGCCAGCAGTTCCAACTACGAGCAGTACTTC	CASSSNYEQYF
-	-	TRBJ2-1	TRBV6-4	TGTGCCAGCAGTGACGAGGGCTTCACCAGTGAGCAGTTCTTC	CASSDEGFTSEQFF
-	TRBD1	TRBJ2-1	TRBV2	TGTGCCAGCAAGCTGCAGGACAGGACTCCTGAGCAGTTCTTC	CASKLQDRTPEQFF
-	TRBD2	TRBJ2-2	TRBV6-5	TGTGCCAGCAGATTAGCGGGAGACGCCGGGGAGCTGTTTTTT	CASRLAGDAGELFF
once	TRBD1	TRBJ1-1	TRBV6-2/TRBV6-3	TGTGCCAGCAGTCTAGCAGGGGGCACTGAAGCTTTCTTT	CASSLAGGTEAFF
-	-	TRBJ1-1	TRBV6-4	TGTGCCAGCAGGGTTAGCACTTTGAACACTGAAGCTTTCTTT	CASRVSTLNTEAFF
few	TRBD1	TRBJ1-4	TRBV28	TGTGCCAGCAGTCTCCACAGGGGGCTTGGTGAAAAACTGTTTTTT	CASSLHRGLGEKLFF
-	-	TRBJ1-1	TRBV5-6	TGTGCCAGCAGCTTGGGAAACAGCTTCCTCACTGAAGCTTTCTTT	CASSLGNSFLTEAFF
-	-	TRBJ1-3	TRBV28	TGTGCCAGCAGTTTGTTATCGGGGTTCGGAAACACCATATATTTT	CASSLLSGFGNTIYF
few	TRBD1	TRBJ1-2	TRBV27	TGTGCCAGCAGTGCCCCGGGACAGGGTGCGTATGGCTACACCTTC	CASSAPGQGAYGYTF
-	TRBD2	TRBJ2-1	TRBV27	TGTGCCAGCAGTCCTAGCGGGAGTCAGGATGAGCAGTTCTTC	CASSPSGSQDEQFF
-	TRBD2	TRBJ2-1	TRBV3-1/TRBV3-2	TGTGCCAGCAGCCTCAAACCGGGACTATCCTACAATGAGCAGTTCTTC	CASSLKPGLSYNEQFF
-	TRBD1	TRBJ1-3	TRBV27	TGTGCCAGCAGTCAAACCAGGGGGAAATCTGGAAACACCATATATTTT	CASSQTRGKSGNTIYF
-	-	TRBJ1-2	TRBV2	TGTGCCAGCATGGGGCCCGCGGAGGGCCGACCTTATGGCTACACCTTC	CASMGPAEGRPYGYTF